This passage covers 18 T cell receptor beta chains from one sample sequenced in a study of T-cell reconstitution after alpha-beta-depleted transplantation in children. This sample's TCRbeta library carried unique molecular identifier barcodes. Using its own MiXCR run on the PCR reads, TCRdb lists one record per CDR3 protein. There are 420,000 or so distinct CDR3 sequences in the sample; approximately 10% occur only once, and approximately 5% lies in the top ten. Source: PBMCs from the stem cell graft donor, taken from the stem cell graft. The receptors were sampled from a human donor who donated a stem cell graft to a child with acute myeloid leukemia.

This clonotype has a handful of counts. The chain joins TRBV20-1 to TRBJ1-2; possibly TRBD1 for D (5 bases). The CDR3 is 12 residues long. V was trimmed by 6 bases and J by 4 bases, leaving 12 bases between them. Germline V gene lookup returns CDR1 DFQATT and CDR2 SNEGSKA (reference sequence). For the CDR3, the DNA is TGCAGTGCGCGGACAATCCCCTATGGCTACACCTTC. It translates to CSARTIPYGYTF.

This clonotype came up a few times. This chain connects TRBV9 to TRBJ2-1; 9 positions agree with TRBD2. V trimming: 4 bases; J trimming: 8 bases; junction bases outside the gene matches: 10. The CDR3 is 15 residues long. CDR1 and CDR2 from the germline V gene are SGDLS and YYNGEE. The CDR3 bases are TGTGCCAGCAGCCCCGGGACTAGCATCAGCCATGAGCAGTTCTTC. This encodes CASSPGTSISHEQFF.

This clonotype was recorded many times. The chain has TRBV5-1 and TRBJ2-3; 9 positions agree with TRBD2. CDR3 length: 16 amino acids. The V segment lost 4 bases and the J segment 2 bases; nucleotides outside the gene matches: 8. Germline V gene lookup returns CDR1 SGHRS and CDR2 YFSETQ. The CDR3 sequence: CASSPGASGVTDTQYF. CDR3 sequence (DNA): TGCGCCAGCAGCCCGGGGGCTAGCGGGGTCACAGATACGCAGTATTTT. Using reference TRBV5-1 and TRBJ2-3 for the parts outside the CDR3, the full variable domain is KAGVTQTPRYLIKTRGQQVTLSCSPISGHRSVSWYQQTPGQGLQFLFEYFSETQRNKGNFPGRFSGRQFSNSRSEMNVSTLELGDSALYLCASSPGASGVTDTQYFGPGTRLTVL.

This clonotype showed up many times. The chain employs TRBV7-2 and TRBJ2-7; D ambiguous. V lost 2 bases and J lost 0, with 8 bases in between. CDR1 and CDR2 (germline): SGHTA, FQGNSA. The CDR3 runs to 14 residues. CDR3 bases: TGTGCCAGCAGCTTAATCGCCGGCTCCTACGAGCAGTACTTC. It yields the protein CASSLIAGSYEQYF.

This clonotype was found a few times. This sequence joins TRBV29-1 and TRBJ2-5, with D possibly matching TRBD2 (7 bases). The CDR3 extends over 15 amino acids. V was cut by 3 bases and J by 4 bases, with 18 bases left in between. Germline V gene lookup returns CDR1 SQVTM and CDR2 ANQGSEA. Written as DNA, the CDR3 is TGCAGCGTTGATATAGGGGGGAGGGCCAGAGAGACCCAGTACTTC. This sequence encodes CSVDIGGRARETQYF.

The table lists this clonotype with a few counts. The chain uses TRBV18 and TRBJ1-2; maybe TRBD1 (5 bases). In germline, CDR1 is KGHSH, CDR2 LQKENI. With 0 bases removed from V and 8 bases from J, the gap between germline ends came to 16 bases. This CDR3 contains 15 residues. The CDR3 is CASSPPEGGAGGYTF. The CDR3 region has the DNA TGTGCCAGCTCACCACCCGAAGGTGGGGCCGGGGGCTACACCTTC.

The chain couples TRBV11-2 to TRBJ1-3; D not certain. The germline V gene encodes CDR1 SGHAT and CDR2 FQNNGV. The V and J ends lost 3 bases and 6 bases respectively, with 12 bases between them. The CDR3 extends over 14 amino acids. The chain's CDR3 is CASSFSSAANTIYF. CDR3 nucleotide sequence: TGTGCCAGCAGCTTTTCCAGCGCAGCAAACACCATATATTTT.

This clonotype has a count of ten or more. The chain uses TRBV6-5 and TRBJ2-1; unclear D gene. The germline V gene encodes CDR1 MNHEY and CDR2 SVGAGI. Trimming removed 2 bases from V and 1 base from J, with 3 bases in between. The CDR3 runs 13 residues. CDR3 in amino acids: CASSYSSYNEQFF. As DNA, the CDR3 is TGTGCCAGCAGTTACAGTTCCTACAATGAGCAGTTCTTC.

In this sample, this clonotype turned up a few times. The V call is TRBV15, the J call TRBJ1-5; D gene ambiguous. Germline-derived CDR1 and CDR2 are LNHNV and YYDKDF (reference sequence). This CDR3 region has 15 residues. Trimming removed 0 bases at V and 9 bases at J, with 15 bases between. CDR3 residues: CATSRDLTGSRPQHF. For the CDR3, the DNA is TGTGCCACCAGCAGAGATTTAACCGGTTCGAGGCCCCAGCATTTT.

The chain employs TRBV20-1 and TRBJ2-1, with 10 bases fitting TRBD2. CDR1 and CDR2 from the germline V gene are DFQATT and SNEGSKA (reference sequence). The CDR3 spans 20 residues. The V gene end was trimmed by 1 base and the J gene end by 1 base; junction bases not matched to a gene: 16. For the CDR3, the DNA is TGCAGTGCTAGAGGGGGGTCGGGTAGCGGGAGGTCAGGGTCCTACAATGAGCAGTTCTTC. Its protein product is CSARGGSGSGRSGSYNEQFF.

The chain combines TRBV5-1 with TRBJ2-3, with D tentatively TRBD2 (6 bases). The CDR3 sequence is 16 residues long. The germline V and J ends were trimmed by 4 bases and 0 bases, with 15 bases remaining between them. The germline V gene has CDR1 SGHRS and CDR2 YFSETQ. The CDR3 is CASSGRSGSSTDTQYF. The DNA of the CDR3 is TGCGCCAGCAGCGGACGTAGCGGATCTAGCACAGATACGCAGTATTTT.

The chain recombines TRBV20-1 with TRBJ2-1, with a tentative D call TRBD2 (6 bases). The germline V and J ends were trimmed by 1 base and 7 bases, with 8 bases remaining between them. There are 12 residues in the CDR3. Germline-derived CDR1 and CDR2 are DFQATT and SNEGSKA (reference sequence). CDR3 in amino acids: CSARVRGNEQFF. CDR3 nucleotides: TGCAGTGCTAGAGTCCGGGGGAATGAGCAGTTCTTC.

This clonotype has at least ten counts. The chain recombines TRBV5-1 with TRBJ2-1; 7 positions agree with TRBD2. CDR1 is SGHRS, CDR2 YFSETQ, per germline. After removal of 0 bases from V and 8 bases from J, the junction contained 8 bases not matched to a gene. This CDR3 has 15 amino acids. CDR3 coding DNA: TGCGCCAGCAGCTTGGACGGGACTACGGTGGATGAGCAGTTCTTC. Protein product: CASSLDGTTVDEQFF.

The V and J genes are TRBV10-2 and TRBJ1-2, with a weak D call TRBD1 (5 bases). CDR3 length: 12 residues. Germline CDR1 reads WSHSY; CDR2 reads SAAADI. Between the trimmed V and J ends, which lost 2 bases and 7 bases, there was a span of 8 bases. The CDR3 DNA sequence: TGCGCCAGCAGTGAGACAGGTTTTGGCTACACCTTC. It translates to CASSETGFGYTF.

This clonotype appeared many times. This rearrangement joins TRBV4-3 to TRBJ1-4, with D unresolved. This CDR3 has 17 amino acids. In germline, CDR1 is LGHNA, CDR2 YSLEER. V was shortened by 0 bases and J by 1 base, with 12 bases between the two germline ends. This CDR3 is CASSQDLETVTNEKLFF. In nucleotides, the CDR3 is TGCGCCAGCAGCCAAGATCTTGAGACGGTAACTAATGAAAAACTGTTTTTT.

In DNA, the CDR3 is TGCAGTGCTAGTACTAGCGGGGTATTCCAAGAGACCCAGTACTTC. The encoded protein is CSASTSGVFQETQYF. J is TRBJ2-5 and V is TRBV20-1; 10 bases agree with TRBD2. The junction had 5 bases not matched to a gene; V was cut back by 3 bases and J by 1 base. CDR3 size: 15 residues. CDR1 is DFQATT and CDR2 is SNEGSKA in the germline V gene (reference sequence).

A remark on this clonotype: This clone may be a read error of a much larger clone one base away. This chain joins TRBV15 and TRBJ2-2; the match to TRBD2 covers 7 bases. Per the germline V gene, CDR1 is LNHNV and CDR2 is YYDKDF (reference sequence). V gave up 3 bases and J gave up 5 bases; unmatched junction bases: 9. The CDR3 length is 16 residues. The CDR3 nucleotides read TGTGCCACCAGCAGTGAGGGAGGGCGGGCAACCGGGGAGCTGTTTTTT. It specifies CATSSEGGRATGELFF.

The chain couples TRBV27 to TRBJ1-1; D may be TRBD1 (5 bases). V lost 4 bases and J lost 3, with 15 bases in between. The CDR3 length is 15 residues. CDR1 and CDR2 from the germline V gene are MNHEY and SMNVEV (reference sequence). CDR3 DNA: TGTGCCAGCAGTTCTCGACTTGGGGGACACACTGAAGCTTTCTTT. Protein product: CASSSRLGGHTEAFF.